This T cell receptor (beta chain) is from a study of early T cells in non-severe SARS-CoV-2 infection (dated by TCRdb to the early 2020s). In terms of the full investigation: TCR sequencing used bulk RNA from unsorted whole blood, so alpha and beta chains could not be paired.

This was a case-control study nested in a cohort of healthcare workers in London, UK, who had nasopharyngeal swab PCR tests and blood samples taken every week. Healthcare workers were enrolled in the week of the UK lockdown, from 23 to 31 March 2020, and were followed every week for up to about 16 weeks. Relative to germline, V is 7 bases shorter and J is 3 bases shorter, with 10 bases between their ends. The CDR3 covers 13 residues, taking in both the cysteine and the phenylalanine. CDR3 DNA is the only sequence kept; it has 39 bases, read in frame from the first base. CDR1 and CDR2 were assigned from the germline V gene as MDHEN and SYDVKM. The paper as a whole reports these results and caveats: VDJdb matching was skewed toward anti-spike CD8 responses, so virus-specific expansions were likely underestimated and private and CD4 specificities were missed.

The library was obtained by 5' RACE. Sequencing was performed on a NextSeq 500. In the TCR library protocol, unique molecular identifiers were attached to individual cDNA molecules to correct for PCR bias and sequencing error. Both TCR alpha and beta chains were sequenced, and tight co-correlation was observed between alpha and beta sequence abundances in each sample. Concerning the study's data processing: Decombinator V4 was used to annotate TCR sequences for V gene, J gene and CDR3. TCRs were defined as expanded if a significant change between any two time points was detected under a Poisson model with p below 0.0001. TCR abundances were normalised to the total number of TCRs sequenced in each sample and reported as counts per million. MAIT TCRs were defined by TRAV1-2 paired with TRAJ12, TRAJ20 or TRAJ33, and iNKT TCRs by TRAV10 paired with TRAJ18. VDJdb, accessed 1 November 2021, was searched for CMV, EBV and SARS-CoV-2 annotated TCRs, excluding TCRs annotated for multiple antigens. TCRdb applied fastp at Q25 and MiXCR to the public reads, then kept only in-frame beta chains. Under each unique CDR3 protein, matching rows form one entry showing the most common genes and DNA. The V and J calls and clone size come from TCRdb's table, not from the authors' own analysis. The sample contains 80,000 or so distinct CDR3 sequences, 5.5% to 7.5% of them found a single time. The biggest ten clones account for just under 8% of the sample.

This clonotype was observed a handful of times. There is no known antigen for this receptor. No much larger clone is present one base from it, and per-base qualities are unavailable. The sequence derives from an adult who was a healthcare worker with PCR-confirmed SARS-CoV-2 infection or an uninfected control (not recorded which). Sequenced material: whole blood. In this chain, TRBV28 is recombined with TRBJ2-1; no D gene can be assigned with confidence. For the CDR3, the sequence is CASTQAVYNEQFF. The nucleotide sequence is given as TGTGCCAGCACCCAGGCGGTCTACAATGAGCAGTTCTTC.